The rows below give T cell receptor beta chains drawn from one sample of a study of cytomegalovirus exposure and HLA in healthy donors. Using immunoSEQ multiplex PCR, the repertoire was profiled, and TCRdb retains in-frame clones only, with some absent. The table has 90,000 to 150,000 clones, 60% to 85% seen once. Material: PBMCs. These receptors all stem from a woman younger than 45 in good health and CMV-seropositive. CDR3s include the opening cysteine and the closing phenylalanine or tryptophan. The D gene is left open where the match is weak. Clone size is not always given. Where it is, it says once, few, many or a class for expanded clones.

v_call: TRBV2
clone_size: NA
j_call: TRBJ2-3
d_call: NA
cdr3_aa: CAGYYRDKSTDTQYF
cdr3_nt: TGTGCCGGCTATTACCGGGACAAGTCCACAGATACGCAGTATTTT

v_call: TRBV5-6
clone_size: NA
j_call: TRBJ1-1
d_call: NA
cdr3_aa: CASSFENRNTEAFF
cdr3_nt: TGTGCCAGCAGCTTTGAGAACAGGAACACTGAAGCTTTCTTT

v_call: TRBV7-9
clone_size: NA
j_call: TRBJ1-2
d_call: TRBD1
cdr3_aa: CASSETGVRGYTF
cdr3_nt: TGTGCCAGCAGCGAAACAGGGGTTCGGGGCTACACCTTC

v_call: TRBV14
clone_size: NA
j_call: TRBJ2-5
d_call: NA
cdr3_aa: CASSQDFWDTQETQYF
cdr3_nt: TGTGCCAGCAGCCAAGATTTTTGGGACACTCAAGAGACCCAGTACTTC

v_call: TRBV5-1
clone_size: NA
j_call: TRBJ1-2
d_call: NA
cdr3_aa: CASSLVGQGSGYTF
cdr3_nt: TGCGCCAGCAGCTTGGTTGGCCAGGGGAGCGGCTACACCTTC

v_call: TRBV5-4
clone_size: NA
j_call: TRBJ2-4
d_call: NA
cdr3_aa: CASSRNNQGPQAKNIQYF
cdr3_nt: TGTGCCAGCAGCCGTAATAATCAGGGTCCCCAAGCCAAAAACATTCAGTACTTC

v_call: TRBV12-5
clone_size: NA
j_call: TRBJ2-7
d_call: NA
cdr3_aa: CASGTGQKNEQYF
cdr3_nt: TGTGCTAGTGGTACGGGACAAAAGAACGAGCAGTACTTC

v_call: TRBV7-8
clone_size: NA
j_call: TRBJ1-3
d_call: NA
cdr3_aa: CASSQGDPGNTIYF
cdr3_nt: TGTGCCAGCAGCCAAGGGGATCCTGGAAACACCATATATTTT

v_call: TRBV7-9
clone_size: NA
j_call: TRBJ1-2
d_call: NA
cdr3_aa: CASSLDAGPNYGYTF
cdr3_nt: TGTGCCAGCAGCTTAGATGCGGGGCCGAACTATGGCTACACCTTC

v_call: TRBV5-4
clone_size: NA
j_call: TRBJ1-2
d_call: NA
cdr3_aa: CASSSGTSRRGYTF
cdr3_nt: TGTGCCAGCAGCTCCGGGACAAGCCGTCGGGGCTACACCTTC

v_call: TRBV4-1
clone_size: NA
j_call: TRBJ2-7
d_call: NA
cdr3_aa: CASSQVWGHQYF
cdr3_nt: TGCGCCAGCAGCCAAGTGTGGGGCCACCAGTACTTC

v_call: TRBV7-6
clone_size: NA
j_call: TRBJ2-7
d_call: NA
cdr3_aa: CASSLDPNSYEQYF
cdr3_nt: TGTGCCAGCAGCTTAGATCCTAACTCCTACGAGCAGTACTTC

v_call: TRBV28
clone_size: NA
j_call: TRBJ2-7
d_call: NA
cdr3_aa: CASSFLDRYEQYF
cdr3_nt: TGTGCCAGCAGTTTTCTGGACAGATACGAGCAGTACTTC

v_call: TRBV4-1
clone_size: once
j_call: TRBJ2-1
d_call: TRBD2
cdr3_aa: CASSHTSGGQLAINEQFF
cdr3_nt: TGCGCCAGCAGTCACACTAGCGGGGGGCAACTCGCTATCAATGAGCAGTTCTTC

v_call: TRBV5-6
clone_size: NA
j_call: TRBJ2-3
d_call: NA
cdr3_aa: CASTARALSTDTQYF
cdr3_nt: TGTGCCAGCACCGCCAGGGCACTAAGCACAGATACGCAGTATTTT

v_call: TRBV7-3
clone_size: once
j_call: TRBJ1-1
d_call: NA
cdr3_aa: CASSARKEAEAFF
cdr3_nt: TGTGCCAGCAGCGCCCGAAAGGAGGCCGAAGCTTTCTTT

v_call: TRBV27
clone_size: once
j_call: TRBJ2-3
d_call: NA
cdr3_aa: CASSLEGRVSTQYF
cdr3_nt: TGTGCCAGCAGCCTAGAGGGCCGGGTTAGTACGCAGTATTTT

v_call: TRBV7-6
clone_size: NA
j_call: TRBJ1-1
d_call: NA
cdr3_aa: CASSATEINTEAFF
cdr3_nt: TGTGCCAGCAGCGCCACAGAAATAAACACTGAAGCTTTCTTT

v_call: TRBV19
clone_size: NA
j_call: TRBJ2-7
d_call: TRBD1
cdr3_aa: CDFLGQIYEQYF
cdr3_nt: TGTGACTTTTTGGGACAGATCTACGAGCAGTACTTC

v_call: TRBV6-1
clone_size: NA
j_call: TRBJ2-7
d_call: TRBD2
cdr3_aa: CASRRDRGAYEQYF
cdr3_nt: TGTGCCAGCAGAAGGGACCGGGGGGCCTACGAGCAGTACTTC

v_call: TRBV5-4
clone_size: NA
j_call: TRBJ2-3
d_call: TRBD2
cdr3_aa: CASSQAGFTDTQYF
cdr3_nt: TGTGCCAGCAGCCAAGCGGGGTTCACAGATACGCAGTATTTT

v_call: TRBV19
clone_size: NA
j_call: TRBJ2-1
d_call: TRBD2
cdr3_aa: CASSMEGSGGWEQFF
cdr3_nt: TGTGCCAGTAGTATGGAGGGCAGCGGGGGGTGGGAGCAGTTCTTC

v_call: TRBV6-1
clone_size: NA
j_call: TRBJ1-1
d_call: NA
cdr3_aa: CASRFDRIEQRAFF
cdr3_nt: TGTGCCAGCAGGTTTGACAGAATTGAACAAAGGGCTTTCTTT

v_call: TRBV27
clone_size: NA
j_call: TRBJ2-5
d_call: TRBD2
cdr3_aa: CASSFGTSGGLPETQYF
cdr3_nt: TGTGCCAGCAGCTTCGGGACTAGCGGGGGGTTACCCGAGACCCAGTACTTC

v_call: TRBV28
clone_size: NA
j_call: TRBJ2-5
d_call: TRBD2
cdr3_aa: CASGTPGREVEETQYF
cdr3_nt: TGTGCCAGCGGCACCCCGGGGAGGGAAGTAGAAGAGACCCAGTACTTC

v_call: TRBV7-9
clone_size: NA
j_call: TRBJ2-7
d_call: TRBD1
cdr3_aa: CASSLGGGGTGNEQYF
cdr3_nt: TGTGCCAGCAGCTTAGGAGGGGGCGGTACAGGGAACGAGCAGTACTTC

v_call: TRBV29-1
clone_size: NA
j_call: TRBJ1-3
d_call: NA
cdr3_aa: CSGTGGNTIYF
cdr3_nt: TGCAGCGGAACGGGTGGAAACACCATATATTTT

v_call: TRBV29-1
clone_size: NA
j_call: TRBJ1-1
d_call: NA
cdr3_aa: CSVVAGAEAFF
cdr3_nt: TGCAGCGTTGTGGCAGGGGCTGAAGCTTTCTTT

v_call: TRBV7-6
clone_size: NA
j_call: TRBJ2-2
d_call: TRBD2
cdr3_aa: CASSLELAGSPTGELFF
cdr3_nt: TGTGCCAGCAGCTTGGAACTAGCGGGGTCCCCCACCGGGGAGCTGTTTTTT

v_call: TRBV9
clone_size: NA
j_call: TRBJ2-1
d_call: NA
cdr3_aa: CASSVVLNSDEQFF
cdr3_nt: TGTGCCAGCAGCGTAGTCCTCAATTCAGATGAGCAGTTCTTC

v_call: TRBV28
clone_size: NA
j_call: TRBJ2-1
d_call: TRBD2
cdr3_aa: CASSPRPGTSGGVRSSYNEQFF
cdr3_nt: TGTGCCAGCAGTCCCCGACCGGGGACTAGCGGGGGGGTACGCAGCTCCTACAATGAGCAGTTCTTC

v_call: TRBV6-1
clone_size: NA
j_call: TRBJ1-5
d_call: NA
cdr3_aa: CASSESGNQPQHF
cdr3_nt: TGTGCCAGCAGTGAGTCAGGCAATCAGCCCCAGCATTTT

v_call: TRBV7-2
clone_size: NA
j_call: TRBJ2-1
d_call: TRBD2
cdr3_aa: CASSLVAGVWEQFF
cdr3_nt: TGTGCCAGCAGCTTAGTAGCGGGGGTTTGGGAGCAGTTCTTC

v_call: TRBV12-5
clone_size: NA
j_call: TRBJ2-7
d_call: TRBD1
cdr3_aa: CASGLPLGQGSYEQYF
cdr3_nt: TGTGCTAGTGGTTTGCCCCTCGGACAGGGGTCCTACGAGCAGTACTTC

v_call: TRBV27
clone_size: NA
j_call: TRBJ2-5
d_call: NA
cdr3_aa: CASSPRRVAGAQETQYF
cdr3_nt: TGTGCCAGCAGTCCGCGGAGGGTTGCGGGTGCACAAGAGACCCAGTACTTC

v_call: TRBV6-1
clone_size: NA
j_call: TRBJ1-3
d_call: NA
cdr3_aa: CASNRGSSGNTIYF
cdr3_nt: TGTGCCAGCAACCGCGGCAGCTCTGGAAACACCATATATTTT

v_call: TRBV15
clone_size: NA
j_call: TRBJ2-1
d_call: TRBD1
cdr3_aa: CATSRFGTGGYEQFF
cdr3_nt: TGTGCCACCAGCAGATTTGGGACAGGGGGCTATGAGCAGTTCTTC

v_call: TRBV21-1
clone_size: NA
j_call: TRBJ2-1
d_call: NA
cdr3_aa: CASSKARTSGQQFF
cdr3_nt: TGTGCCAGCAGCAAAGCGCGGACTAGCGGGCAACAGTTCTTC

v_call: TRBV28
clone_size: NA
j_call: TRBJ1-4
d_call: TRBD1
cdr3_aa: CASRDGTGEWSEKLFF
cdr3_nt: TGTGCCAGCAGGGACGGGACAGGGGAGTGGAGTGAAAAACTGTTTTTT

v_call: TRBV9
clone_size: NA
j_call: TRBJ1-1
d_call: TRBD1
cdr3_aa: CASSTAGGPEAFF
cdr3_nt: TGTGCCAGCAGCACAGCAGGGGGCCCTGAAGCTTTCTTT

v_call: TRBV29-1
clone_size: NA
j_call: TRBJ1-1
d_call: NA
cdr3_aa: CSSWRGSGTEAFF
cdr3_nt: TGCAGCTCCTGGAGAGGCAGCGGAACTGAAGCTTTCTTT

v_call: TRBV11-2
clone_size: few
j_call: TRBJ2-2
d_call: NA
cdr3_aa: CASSPNTGELFF
cdr3_nt: TGTGCCAGCAGCCCAAACACCGGGGAGCTGTTTTTT

v_call: TRBV5-6
clone_size: NA
j_call: TRBJ2-7
d_call: TRBD2
cdr3_aa: CASSLTSGGTYEQYF
cdr3_nt: TGTGCCAGCAGCTTGACTAGCGGGGGGACTTACGAGCAGTACTTC

v_call: TRBV7-9
clone_size: NA
j_call: TRBJ2-5
d_call: NA
cdr3_aa: CASKGGGPGQETQYF
cdr3_nt: TGTGCCAGCAAAGGGGGGGGGCCGGGTCAAGAGACCCAGTACTTC

v_call: TRBV9
clone_size: NA
j_call: TRBJ2-7
d_call: NA
cdr3_aa: CASSSDPGSHYEQYF
cdr3_nt: TGTGCCAGCAGCTCAGATCCCGGGTCCCACTACGAGCAGTACTTC

v_call: TRBV5-1
clone_size: NA
j_call: TRBJ1-3
d_call: NA
cdr3_aa: CASSLGSNSGNTIYF
cdr3_nt: TGCGCCAGCAGCTTGGGAAGCAACTCTGGAAACACCATATATTTT

v_call: TRBV6-4
clone_size: NA
j_call: TRBJ2-2
d_call: NA
cdr3_aa: CASKRELNTGELFF
cdr3_nt: TGTGCCAGCAAGAGGGAGCTGAACACCGGGGAGCTGTTTTTT

v_call: TRBV4-2
clone_size: NA
j_call: TRBJ1-6
d_call: NA
cdr3_aa: CASSQEQKWGVPLHF
cdr3_nt: TGTGCCAGCAGCCAAGAGCAGAAGTGGGGGGTACCCCTCCACTTT

v_call: TRBV2
clone_size: NA
j_call: TRBJ2-5
d_call: NA
cdr3_aa: CASSEAWREETQYF
cdr3_nt: TGTGCCAGCAGTGAGGCCTGGCGGGAAGAGACCCAGTACTTC

v_call: TRBV7-6
clone_size: NA
j_call: TRBJ1-3
d_call: TRBD1
cdr3_aa: CASSWDRADRTIYF
cdr3_nt: TGTGCCAGCAGCTGGGACAGGGCTGATCGCACCATATATTTT

v_call: TRBV18
clone_size: NA
j_call: TRBJ2-2
d_call: TRBD2
cdr3_aa: CASSPLLAGNTGELFF
cdr3_nt: TGTGCCAGCTCACCTCTCCTAGCGGGGAACACCGGGGAGCTGTTTTTT

v_call: TRBV15
clone_size: few
j_call: TRBJ2-7
d_call: TRBD2
cdr3_aa: CATSRDVYTGGRLNEQYF
cdr3_nt: TGTGCCACCAGCAGAGATGTATACACGGGGGGGCGCCTAAACGAGCAGTACTTC